This paragraph reports one TCR beta chain. The entry originates in a study of PD-L1 blockade in urothelial cancer. Turning to the study itself: Male patients with bladder-origin urothelial cancer numbered about 90% of the roughly 29.

Synthetic spike-ins, TCR analog templates, were added into each PCR. Libraries were prepared by immunoSEQ multiplex PCR; TCRdb keeps only in-frame clonotypes and omits some of them. The sample records about 21,000 clones, around 90% being singletons. Locally advanced or metastatic urothelial carcinoma was diagnosed in the patients. The receptor was derived from a woman between 55 and 75 years old with urothelial cancer. Sequences were derived from PBMCs, sampled around atezolizumab (anti-PD-L1) treatment.

This CDR3 reads CASSSPREGEGSAQHF. The CDR3, as DNA: TGTGCCAGCAGTTCCCCCCGAGAGGGTGAAGGGTCAGCCCAGCATTTT. V is TRBV28 and J is TRBJ1-5; the D is unclear. This CDR3 spans 16 amino acids. Germline V gene lookup returns CDR1 MDHEN and CDR2 SYDVKM. Trimming took off 4 bases at V and 11 bases at J, with 24 bases between the two ends. Variable domain in full (rest from reference TRBV28 and TRBJ1-5): DVKVTQSSRYLVKRTGEKVFLECVQDMDHENMFWYRQDPGLGLRLIYFSYDVKMKEKGDIPEGYSVSREKKERFSLILESASTNQTSMYLCASSSPREGEGSAQHFGDGTRLSIL.